Below are 4 T cell receptor beta chains sequenced from a single sample in a study of OX40 agonist ivuxolimab in advanced cancers. Only in-frame clones appear in the TCRdb table, and some are missing; sequencing was by immunoSEQ multiplex PCR. The sample lists 50,000 to 75,000 clones; over 75% were seen once. Here the sequenced sample was CD4+ or CD8+ T cells sorted from blood, taken in a trial of the OX40 agonist ivuxolimab. The source is an adult with an advanced solid tumor such as melanoma, head and neck, liver or kidney cancer.

This rearrangement joins TRBV19 to TRBJ2-7; 7 positions match TRBD1. The CDR3 totals 13 residues. The V and J ends lost 5 bases and 2 bases, in that order; junction bases with no gene match: 3. The germline V gene encodes CDR1 LNHDA and CDR2 SQIVND (reference sequence). CDR3 sequence: CASSPGTAYEQYF. CDR3 nucleotide sequence: TGTGCCAGTAGTCCTGGGACAGCCTACGAGCAGTACTTC.

V is TRBV5-4 and J is TRBJ2-1; a weak D match, TRBD2 (7 bases). The CDR3 has 16 residues. CDR1 is SGHNT and CDR2 is YYREEE in the germline V gene (reference sequence). Trimming shortened V by 6 bases and J by 3 bases, and 19 bases separated the two germline ends. This CDR3 reads CASTQRGGANYNEQFF. The DNA for the CDR3 is TGTGCCAGCACCCAAAGGGGGGGGGCCAACTACAATGAGCAGTTCTTC.

The CDR3 coding sequence is TGTGCCAGCAGTTTGGTGGGGAAGAATCAGCCCCAGCATTTT. Protein: CASSLVGKNQPQHF. V is TRBV27 and J is TRBJ1-5; D is unresolved. V lost 3 bases and J 4 bases, leaving 10 bases between the germline ends. The CDR3 is 14 residues long. The germline gives CDR1 MNHEY, CDR2 SMNVEV (reference sequence).

This rearrangement joins TRBV13 to TRBJ2-7; TRBD2 matches at 11 bases. V lost 5 bases, J lost 6 bases, and 6 bases stayed unmatched. CDR3 size: 14 residues. Germline CDR1 is PRHDT and CDR2 is FYEKMQ (reference sequence). This CDR3 is CASSITSGSTEQYF. CDR3 coding DNA: TGTGCCAGCAGCATCACTAGCGGGAGTACCGAGCAGTACTTC.